Following are 3 T cell receptor beta chains from one sample sequenced in a study of blood T cell repertoires in COVID-19. TCRdb keeps only in-frame clones here, not all; method: immunoSEQ multiplex PCR. The sample records some 490,000 clones, approximately 85% being singletons. The source material was peripheral blood. The receptor set was obtained from a human donor in a cohort sampled during active COVID-19.

The rearrangement joins TRBV9 to TRBJ2-1; D is unclear. V lost 4 bases and J lost 7, with 9 bases in between. The CDR3 loop spans 12 amino acids. From germline, CDR1 is SGDLS and CDR2 YYNGEE. The CDR3 is CASSPQSNEQFF. DNA of the CDR3: TGTGCCAGCAGCCCCCAATCAAATGAGCAGTTCTTC.

The V gene is TRBV28, the J gene TRBJ1-5; D uncertain. CDR1 is MDHEN and CDR2 is SYDVKM in the germline V gene. Trimming pared 6 bases from V and 4 bases from J, leaving 7 bases between. CDR3 size: 12 residues. The CDR3 DNA is TGTGCCAGCAGCCCTATTAATCAGCCCCAGCATTTT. Protein sequence: CASSPINQPQHF.

The chain is built from TRBV30 and TRBJ1-5; D is uncertain. With 0 bases removed from V and 7 bases from J, the gap between germline ends came to 16 bases. The CDR3 has 15 residues. Germline CDR1 reads GTSNPN; CDR2 reads SVGIG (reference sequence). The CDR3: CAWSVPNGERQPQHF. The CDR3 DNA reads TGTGCCTGGAGTGTACCTAATGGGGAGCGGCAGCCCCAGCATTTT. Full variable domain (remainder filled in from reference TRBV30 and TRBJ1-5): SQTIHQWPATLVQPVGSPLSLECTVEGTSNPNLYWYRQAAGRGLQLLFYSVGIGQISSEVPQNLSASRPQDRQFILSSKKLLLSDSGFYLCAWSVPNGERQPQHFGDGTRLSIL.